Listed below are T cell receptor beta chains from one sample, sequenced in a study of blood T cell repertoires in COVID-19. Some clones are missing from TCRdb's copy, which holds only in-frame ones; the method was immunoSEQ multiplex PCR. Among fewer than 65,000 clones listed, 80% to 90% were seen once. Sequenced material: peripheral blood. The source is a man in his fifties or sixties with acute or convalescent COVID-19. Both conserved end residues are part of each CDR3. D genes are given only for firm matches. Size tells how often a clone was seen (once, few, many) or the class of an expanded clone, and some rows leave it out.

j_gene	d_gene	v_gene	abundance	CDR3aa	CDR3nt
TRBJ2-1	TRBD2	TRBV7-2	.	CATAGTSGAYNEQFF	TGTGCCACGGCCGGGACTAGCGGGGCCTACAATGAGCAGTTCTTC
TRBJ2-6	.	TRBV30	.	CAWSGAGFGANVLTF	TGTGCCTGGAGTGGTGCAGGGTTTGGGGCCAACGTCCTGACTTTC
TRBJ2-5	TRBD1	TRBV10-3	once	CAIRDRGETQYF	TGTGCCATCAGAGACAGGGGAGAGACCCAGTACTTC
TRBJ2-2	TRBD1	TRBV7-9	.	CASSFSQGVNPGELFF	TGTGCCAGCAGCTTTTCCCAGGGGGTAAACCCCGGGGAGCTGTTTTTT
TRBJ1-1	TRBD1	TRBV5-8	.	CASSLDRGSEAFF	TGTGCCAGCAGCTTGGACAGGGGCTCTGAAGCTTTCTTT
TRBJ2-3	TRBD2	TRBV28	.	CASTWRASGRTDTQYF	TGTGCCAGCACTTGGAGGGCTAGCGGACGCACAGATACGCAGTATTTT
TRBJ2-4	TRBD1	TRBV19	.	CATHDRGKNIQYF	TGTGCCACCCACGACAGGGGCAAAAACATTCAGTACTTC
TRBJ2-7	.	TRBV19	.	CASSAPGLLGYEQYF	TGTGCCAGTAGTGCACCGGGACTCTTGGGGTACGAGCAGTACTTC
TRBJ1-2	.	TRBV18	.	CASSPRQGHPPGDYGYTF	TGTGCCAGCTCACCACGGCAGGGACACCCCCCTGGAGACTATGGCTACACCTTC
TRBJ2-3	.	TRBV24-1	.	CATSDAGPTDTQYF	TGTGCCACCAGTGATGCAGGGCCGACAGATACGCAGTATTTT
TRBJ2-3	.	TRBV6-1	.	CASSEGHSSTDTQYF	TGTGCCAGCAGTGAGGGACACAGTAGCACAGATACGCAGTATTTT
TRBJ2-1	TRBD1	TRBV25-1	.	CASSDTGTGGYNEQFF	TGTGCCAGCAGTGACACCGGGACAGGGGGCTACAATGAGCAGTTCTTC
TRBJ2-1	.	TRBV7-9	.	CASRQGGGSYNEQFF	TGTGCCAGCCGTCAAGGGGGGGGCTCCTACAATGAGCAGTTCTTC
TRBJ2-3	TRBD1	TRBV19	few	CASSIGTGTTDTQYF	TGTGCCAGTAGTATCGGGACAGGGACTACAGATACGCAGTATTTT
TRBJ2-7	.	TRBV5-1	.	CASSRDIADEQYF	TGCGCCAGCAGCAGGGACATCGCGGACGAGCAGTACTTC
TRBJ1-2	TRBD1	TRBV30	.	CAWAPGGGGPRTF	TGTGCCTGGGCCCCTGGAGGGGGCGGCCCCCGGACCTTC
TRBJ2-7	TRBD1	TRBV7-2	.	CASSRTGMAYEQYF	TGTGCCAGCAGTCGGACAGGGATGGCCTACGAGCAGTACTTC
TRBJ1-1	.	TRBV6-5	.	CASTWEGLNTEAFF	TGTGCCAGCACTTGGGAGGGACTGAACACTGAAGCTTTCTTT
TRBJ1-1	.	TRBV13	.	CASSSLGQKNTEAFF	TGTGCCAGCAGCTCCCTCGGACAGAAGAACACTGAAGCTTTCTTT
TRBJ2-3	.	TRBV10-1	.	CASSGGGQSADTQYF	TGCGCCAGCAGTGGGGGGGGCCAAAGTGCAGATACGCAGTATTTT
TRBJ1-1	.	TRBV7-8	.	CASSNFGDQIGAFF	TGTGCCAGCAGCAATTTCGGAGATCAAATTGGAGCTTTCTTT
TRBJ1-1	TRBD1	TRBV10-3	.	CAISYRVGQGIEDTEAFF	TGTGCCATCAGTTATCGAGTGGGACAGGGAATAGAAGACACTGAAGCTTTCTTT
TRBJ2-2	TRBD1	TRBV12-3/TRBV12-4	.	CASRGQGPGELFF	TGTGCCAGCAGGGGACAGGGTCCCGGGGAGCTGTTTTTT